This is a list of T cell receptor beta chains from one sample in a study of graft-versus-host responses after intestinal transplantation. Using immunoSEQ multiplex PCR, the repertoire was profiled, and TCRdb retains in-frame clones only, with some absent. The repertoire holds approximately 100,000 clones, with roughly 82% as singletons. The sample in question was PBMCs, obtained 255 days after intestinal transplant. Every receptor here comes from a human patient who received an intestinal transplant, so some T cells may come from the graft donor. CDR3s include the opening cysteine and the closing phenylalanine or tryptophan. Each record gives: clone size, V gene, J gene, CDR3 protein. Clone size is shown for a subset of rows, as once, few, many or a class of expanded clone.

>-|TRBV6-1|TRBJ2-2
CASSESSGGIRYAGELFF
>-|TRBV14|TRBJ1-1
CASSQESRVFTEAFF
>-|TRBV6-5|TRBJ2-3
CASSSPTGPTSF
>-|TRBV6-5|TRBJ1-1
CASSYSTGTEAFF
>-|TRBV5-1|TRBJ2-1
CASSRDAYNEQFF
>-|TRBV7-6|TRBJ1-1
CASSLGDMSTEAFF
>-|TRBV2|TRBJ2-7
CASYGLAGGPKSPYEQYF
>-|TRBV5-8|TRBJ2-5
CASSFSGRALGTQYF
>-|TRBV28|TRBJ1-1
CASSIGGVNTEAFF
>few|TRBV4-2|TRBJ2-3
CASSHTGQGVGTDTQYF
>-|TRBV28|TRBJ2-7
CASSSAGGSGYEQYF
>-|TRBV28|TRBJ1-5
CASSLETLQGGSNQPQHF
>-|TRBV10-2|TRBJ1-6
CASSESVLQGAAYNSPLHF
>few|TRBV15|TRBJ1-2
CATSPRTGYGYTF
>-|TRBV9|TRBJ1-4
CASSPRGWNEKLFF
>-|TRBV7-9|TRBJ2-7
CASSLGQGRGGEQYF
>-|TRBV4-1|TRBJ1-2
CASWDRANYTF
>once|TRBV7-6|TRBJ2-3
CASSLRPLIAGRTDTQYF
>-|TRBV20-1|TRBJ2-5
CSAIQETQYF
>-|TRBV27|TRBJ2-3
CASSLGAGAWDTQYF